Sequencing of this TCR beta chain was carried out in a study of blood T cell repertoires in COVID-19. Study as a whole: Sample material is recorded as cDNA or gDNA derived from T cells, B-cell-depleted T cells, or PBMCs.

How the authors handled the data: Estimated nucleated cell counts came from reference gene primer amplification. Clones were read by immunoSEQ multiplex PCR, and TCRdb kept only the in-frame ones, dropping some. The V and J calls and the clone size are those of that table, but D and trimming were determined from the DNA. The sample yields about 430,000 clones, roughly 90% seen once. Germline CDR1 SGHKS, CDR2 YYEKEE (reference sequence). This CDR3 is built from 14 residues. V was trimmed by 2 bases and J by 4 bases, leaving 13 bases between them. V gene TRBV5-5 combines with J gene TRBJ2-7, with a weak D call TRBD2 (6 bases). This TCR was sampled from a man between 18 and 29 years old with COVID-19, enrolled during active disease. The sample consisted of peripheral blood. The CDR3 sequence: CASSLGGLLYEQYF. The CDR3 DNA reads TGTGCCAGCAGCTTAGGAGGGCTCTTATACGAGCAGTACTTC.